These 5 T cell receptor beta chains originate from one sample sequenced in a study of cytomegalovirus exposure and HLA in healthy donors. Amplification used 60 Vbeta primers and 13 Jbeta primers. The table came from immunoSEQ multiplex PCR; TCRdb's copy has only in-frame clones and leaves some out. The sample consists of 100,000 to 150,000 clones, over 70% of them appearing once. The specimen sequenced was PBMCs. These receptors came from a woman between 50 and 59 years old in good health and CMV-seropositive.

The chain joins TRBV11-2 to TRBJ1-1; a weak D match, TRBD1 (5 bases). The germline V and J ends were trimmed by 5 bases and 1 base, with 11 bases remaining between them. Germline-derived CDR1 and CDR2 are SGHAT and FQNNGV. The CDR3 extends over 14 amino acids. For the CDR3, the DNA is TGTGCCAGCAGCATTCAGGGCCCGAACACTGAAGCTTTCTTT. Protein sequence: CASSIQGPNTEAFF.

In its sample, this clone was seen a few times. The chain joins TRBV7-2 to TRBJ2-7, with D perhaps matching TRBD2 (6 bases). Germline V gives CDR1 SGHTA, CDR2 FQGNSA. V was trimmed by 0 bases and J by 3 bases, leaving 9 bases between them. The CDR3 runs to 14 residues. In DNA form, the CDR3 reads TGTGCCAGCAGCTTAGCGGGGGGTCTCTACGAGCAGTACTTC. Translation: CASSLAGGLYEQYF.

The chain uses TRBV28 and TRBJ1-5, with 9 bases aligning to TRBD1. Germline V gene lookup returns CDR1 MDHEN and CDR2 SYDVKM. The CDR3 totals 13 residues. The V gene end was trimmed by 6 bases and the J gene end by 7 bases; junction bases not matched to a gene: 4. The CDR3 nucleotides read TGTGCCAGCAGCGCCACAGGGGGCCAGCCCCAGCATTTT. Encoded protein: CASSATGGQPQHF.

V and J are TRBV6-4 and TRBJ1-2; weak D call: TRBD1 (5 bases). Germline V gene data show CDR1 as MRHNA and CDR2 as SNTAGT. The CDR3 runs 13 residues. Deletions cut 6 bases from V and 8 bases from J, with 16 bases between. The CDR3 loop is CASSAEGSGGYTF. The CDR3 nucleotides read TGTGCCAGCAGCGCGGAGGGGTCGGGAGGCTACACCTTC.

This rearrangement joins TRBV6-5 to TRBJ2-1; 7 bases line up with TRBD1. V was pared by 6 bases and J by 3 bases, with 5 bases of the junction left unmatched. The CDR3 loop spans 14 amino acids. CDR1 and CDR2 from the germline V gene are MNHEY and SVGAGI. CDR3 sequence reads: CASRNRDSYNEQFF. The CDR3, as DNA: TGTGCCAGCAGAAACCGGGACAGCTACAATGAGCAGTTCTTC.